The 6 T cell receptor beta chains presented below share a single source sample, sequenced in a study of blood T cell repertoires in COVID-19. Clones were read by immunoSEQ multiplex PCR, and TCRdb kept only the in-frame ones, dropping some. The sample lists some 200,000 clones, approximately 82% occurring once. Sequenced input: peripheral blood. The receptors derive from a human donor with acute or convalescent COVID-19. The donor label of this sample is uncertain.

V is TRBV11-2 and J is TRBJ2-2, with D perhaps TRBD2 (6 bases). The CDR3 totals 16 residues. Germline V gives CDR1 SGHAT, CDR2 FQNNGV. The V and J ends lost 2 bases and 4 bases respectively, with 14 bases between them. The CDR3 DNA reads TGTGCCAGCAGCTTACTTGCGGGGAAGGTCACCGGGGAGCTGTTTTTT. Protein product: CASSLLAGKVTGELFF.

V usage is TRBV15 and J usage is TRBJ1-5; D is unresolved. V dropped 0 bases and J dropped 1 base, with 7 bases sitting between them. The CDR3 totals 15 residues. Germline CDR1 and CDR2: LNHNV and YYDKDF (reference sequence). The CDR3 DNA reads as TGTGCCACCAGCAGAGATAAAACAAGCAATCAGCCCCAGCATTTT. It codes for CATSRDKTSNQPQHF.

The chain employs TRBV28 and TRBJ2-1; TRBD2 matches 7 bases. The CDR3 length is 12 residues. V lost 6 bases to trimming and J lost 8 bases; unmatched junction nucleotides: 4. Germline CDR1 is MDHEN and CDR2 is SYDVKM. The CDR3 DNA is TGTGCCAGCAGGGACACTAGCGATGAGCAGTTCTTC. Translation: CASRDTSDEQFF.

V gene TRBV27 combines with J gene TRBJ1-6, with D possibly being TRBD1 (6 bases). The V gene lost 5 bases and the J gene lost 4 bases, with 12 bases spanning the gap. Per germline, CDR1 MNHEY and CDR2 SMNVEV (reference sequence). The CDR3 consists of 15 residues. The CDR3 sequence is CASSLTGQYNSPLHF. CDR3 bases: TGTGCCAGCAGTCTCACAGGACAGTATAATTCACCCCTCCACTTT.

This clone has just a few counts. The CDR3 DNA is TGTGCCAGCAGCCTGGCTAGCGCGTACAATGAGCAGTTCTTC. Protein sequence: CASSLASAYNEQFF. The chain combines TRBV11-3 with TRBJ2-1, with D perhaps TRBD2 (6 bases). Trimming cost V 5 bases and J 4 bases, with 12 bases left between them. The CDR3 covers 14 residues. From germline, CDR1 is SGHNT and CDR2 YENEEA. Full variable domain (remainder filled in from reference TRBV11-3 and TRBJ2-1): EAGVVQSPRYKIIEKKQPVAFWCNPISGHNTLYWYLQNLGQGPELLIRYENEEAVDDSQLPKDRFSAERLKGVDSTLKIQPAELGDSAVYLCASSLASAYNEQFFGPGTRLTVL.

The J gene is TRBJ1-5, the V gene TRBV30, with 9 bases identical to TRBD1. In germline, CDR1 is GTSNPN, CDR2 SVGIG (reference sequence). Trimming took 0 bases from V and 4 from J; bases not matched to a gene: 1. This CDR3 has 14 residues. CDR3 region: CAWSVQGANQPQHF. CDR3 nucleotide sequence: TGTGCCTGGAGTGTACAGGGGGCGAATCAGCCCCAGCATTTT.